This T cell receptor beta chain was sequenced during a study of CD8+ T cells in alopecia areata. Indicated treatment: oral pan-JAK inhibitor, 5-10 mg twice daily. Lesional scalp punch biopsies and peripheral blood came from alopecia areata patients. Points on this clone: Its cognate antigen is unknown.

Sequencing relied on a cDNA template that was reverse transcribed from extracted RNA. Repertoires were generated with immunoSEQ multiplex PCR, while TCRdb's copy carries only in-frame clones and drops some. Of 150,000 to 200,000 clones in the sample, 60% were seen once. Germline V gives CDR1 SGDLS, CDR2 YYNGEE. This CDR3 contains 14 residues. Trimming cost V 0 bases and J 2 bases, with 9 bases left between them. Findings of the study overall: The study also sequences resident alphabeta T cells of normal skin in scalp samples. For patients receiving tofacitinib, scalp clonality and expanded CD8+ clones among the top 100 significantly decreased.

The source material was CD4+ T cells sorted from blood, sampled at week 24, from a patient treated with tofacitinib. The chain links TRBV9 to TRBJ2-7; D is perhaps TRBD2 (5 bases). The TCR sequence derives from a human donor with alopecia areata. CDR3 protein: CASSVDEGPYEQYF. DNA for the CDR3: TGTGCCAGCAGCGTAGACGAGGGTCCCTACGAGCAGTACTTC.